The clone carrying this TCR beta chain appeared a few times. The germline V gene has CDR1 SGHRS and CDR2 YFSETQ. V was pared by 5 bases and J by 5 bases, with 7 bases of the junction left unmatched. The CDR3 loop spans 15 amino acids. TCRdb's copy holds only in-frame clones and misses some; the assay was immunoSEQ multiplex PCR. This table holds about 210,000 clones, around 85% found once. These data are taken from a study of blood T cell repertoires in COVID-19. In the study overall: Sites in the United States, Italy and Spain provided acute and convalescent COVID-19 samples.

Those enrolled in Seattle joined during active infection and were followed longitudinally afterward. This rearrangement joins TRBV5-1 to TRBJ2-2, with 9 positions matching TRBD1. This TCR derives from a man aged 55 to 70 with COVID-19, enrolled during active disease. Sequences were obtained from peripheral blood. CDR3 nucleotides: TGCGCCAGCAGAGACCGGGACAGGGATACCGGGGAGCTGTTTTTT. Translating gives CASRDRDRDTGELFF.